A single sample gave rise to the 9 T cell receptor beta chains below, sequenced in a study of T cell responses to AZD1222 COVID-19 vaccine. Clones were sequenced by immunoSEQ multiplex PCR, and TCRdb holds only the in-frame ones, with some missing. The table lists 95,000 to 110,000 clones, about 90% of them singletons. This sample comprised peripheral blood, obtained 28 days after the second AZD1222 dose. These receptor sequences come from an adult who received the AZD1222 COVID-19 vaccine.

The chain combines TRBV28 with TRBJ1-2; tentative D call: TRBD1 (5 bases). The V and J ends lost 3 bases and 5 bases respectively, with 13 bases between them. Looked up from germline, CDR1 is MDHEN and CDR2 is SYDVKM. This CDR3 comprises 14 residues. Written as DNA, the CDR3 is TGTGCCAGCAGTTTGACAGTCCTTCGTTATGGCTACACCTTC. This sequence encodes CASSLTVLRYGYTF.

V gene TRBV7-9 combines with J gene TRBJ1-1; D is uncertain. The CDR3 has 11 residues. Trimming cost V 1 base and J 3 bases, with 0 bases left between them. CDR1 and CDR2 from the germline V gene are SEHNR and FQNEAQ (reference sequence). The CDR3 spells CASSLDTEAFF. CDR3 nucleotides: TGTGCCAGCAGCTTAGACACTGAAGCTTTCTTT.

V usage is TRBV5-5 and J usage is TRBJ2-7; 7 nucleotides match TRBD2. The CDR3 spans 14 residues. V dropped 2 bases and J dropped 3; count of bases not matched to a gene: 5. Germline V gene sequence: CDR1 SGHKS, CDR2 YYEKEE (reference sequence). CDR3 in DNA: TGTGCCAGCAGCTTTTTCGGCGGGAGCTACGAGCAGTACTTC. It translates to CASSFFGGSYEQYF.

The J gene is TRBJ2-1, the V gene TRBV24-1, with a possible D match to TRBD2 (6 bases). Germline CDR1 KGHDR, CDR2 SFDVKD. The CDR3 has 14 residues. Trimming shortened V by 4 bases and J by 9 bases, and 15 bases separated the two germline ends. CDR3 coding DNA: TGTGCCACCAGTGAGTTCCGGGACTCGGCTGAGCAGTTCTTC. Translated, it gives CATSEFRDSAEQFF.

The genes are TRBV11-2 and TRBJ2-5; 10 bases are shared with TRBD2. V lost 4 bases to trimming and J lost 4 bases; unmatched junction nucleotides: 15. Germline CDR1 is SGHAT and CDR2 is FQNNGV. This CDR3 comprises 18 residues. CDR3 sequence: CASSSIKSGAGGVETQYF. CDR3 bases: TGTGCCAGCAGCTCCATCAAGAGTGGAGCGGGGGGGGTAGAGACCCAGTACTTC.

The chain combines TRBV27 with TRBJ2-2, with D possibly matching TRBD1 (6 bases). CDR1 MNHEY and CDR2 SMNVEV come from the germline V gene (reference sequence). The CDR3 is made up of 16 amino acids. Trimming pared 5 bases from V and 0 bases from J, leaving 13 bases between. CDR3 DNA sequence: TGTGCCAGCAGTGCCACAGGGACCGCGAACACCGGGGAGCTGTTTTTT. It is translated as CASSATGTANTGELFF.

CDR3 residues: CASSLGGDTEAFF. Here the CDR3 DNA reads TGTGCCAGCAGCTTGGGAGGAGACACTGAAGCTTTCTTT. This chain joins TRBV7-6 and TRBJ1-1, with unresolved D. The CDR3 extends over 13 amino acids. CDR1 is SGHVS and CDR2 is FNYEAQ in the germline V gene. Trimming stripped 3 bases from V and 3 bases from J, with 8 bases between. Supplemented by reference TRBV7-6 and TRBJ1-1, the full variable domain reads GAGVSQSPRYKVTKRGQDVALRCDPISGHVSLYWYRQALGQGPEFLTYFNYEAQQDKSGLPNDRFSAERPEGSISTLTIQRTEQRDSAMYRCASSLGGDTEAFFGQGTRLTVV.

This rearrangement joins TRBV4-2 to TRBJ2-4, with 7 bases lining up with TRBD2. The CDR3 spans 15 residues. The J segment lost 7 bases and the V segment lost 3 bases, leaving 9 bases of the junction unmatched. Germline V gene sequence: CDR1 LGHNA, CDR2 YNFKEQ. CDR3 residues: CASSQGLAELNIQYF. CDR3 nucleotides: TGTGCCAGCAGCCAGGGTCTAGCGGAGTTGAACATTCAGTACTTC.

For the CDR3, the DNA is TGTGCCAGCAGCTTCCAAAATAGCGGGGGGGCCTACGAGCAGTACTTC. Amino acid sequence: CASSFQNSGGAYEQYF. The chain has TRBV11-2 and TRBJ2-7; TRBD2 agrees at 11 bases. Trimming at V came to 3 bases and at J to 2 bases, leaving 6 bases not matched to a gene. The CDR3 spans 16 residues. Germline-derived CDR1 and CDR2 are SGHAT and FQNNGV.